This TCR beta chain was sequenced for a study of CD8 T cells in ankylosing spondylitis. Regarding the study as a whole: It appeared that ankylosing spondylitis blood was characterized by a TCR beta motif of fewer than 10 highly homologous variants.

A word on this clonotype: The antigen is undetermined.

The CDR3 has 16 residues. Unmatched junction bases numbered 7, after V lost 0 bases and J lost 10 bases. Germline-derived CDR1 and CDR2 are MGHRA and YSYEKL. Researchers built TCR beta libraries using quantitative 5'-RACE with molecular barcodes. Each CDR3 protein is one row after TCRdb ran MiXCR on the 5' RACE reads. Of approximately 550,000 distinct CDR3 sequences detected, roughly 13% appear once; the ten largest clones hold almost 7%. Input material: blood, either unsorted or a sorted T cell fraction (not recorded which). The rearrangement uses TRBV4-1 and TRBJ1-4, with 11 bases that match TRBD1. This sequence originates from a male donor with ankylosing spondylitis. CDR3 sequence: CASSQDRDRGLLKLFF. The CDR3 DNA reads TGCGCCAGCAGCCAAGATCGGGACAGGGGGTTGTTAAAACTGTTTTTT.